This TCR beta chain was captured in a study of CD8 T cells in ankylosing spondylitis. TCRdb used MiXCR to reprocess the 5' RACE reads, holding one entry per CDR3 protein. The sample lists 150,000 to 200,000 distinct CDR3 sequences; more than 9% were seen once. Remarks on this clonotype: Its antigen is not identified.

General study points: Reportedly, significant enrichment of disease-linked clones occurred in matched ankylosing spondylitis synovial fluid. Blood of patients with ankylosing spondylitis appeared to be characterized by a TCR beta motif of eight highly homologous variants.

Trimming pared 6 bases from V and 2 bases from J, leaving 14 bases between. The CDR3 extends over 14 amino acids. Germline V lookup: CDR1 DFQATT, CDR2 SNEGSKA (reference sequence). The sample taken for sequencing was blood, either unsorted or a sorted T cell fraction (not recorded which). This chain connects TRBV20-1 to TRBJ2-1, with D perhaps TRBD2 (6 bases). This receptor was identified in a male donor with ankylosing spondylitis or in good health (not recorded which). CDR3 DNA sequence: TGCAGTGCCTCGCCGGGGACTCCCTACAATGAGCAGTTCTTC. Encoded protein: CSASPGTPYNEQFF.